The entry below describes one TCR beta chain. Germline V gives CDR1 LNHDA, CDR2 SQIVND (reference sequence). Trimming removed 6 bases from V and 2 bases from J; junction bases left unmatched: 10. The CDR3 sequence is 15 residues long. Per the authors' pipeline: Reference gene primer amplification gave estimated nucleated cell counts. Only in-frame clones appear in the TCRdb table, and some are missing; sequencing was by immunoSEQ multiplex PCR. Clone size and V and J calls were adopted from that table, with D and trimming inferred from the DNA. The data hold some 240,000 clones, with around 80% observed a single time. The data originate from a study of blood T cell repertoires in COVID-19. Study at large: Italy, Spain and the United States were the sources of the convalescent and acute COVID-19 samples. PBMCs, B-cell-depleted T cells, or T cells provided the cDNA or gDNA that made up the material.

The chain combines TRBV19 with TRBJ2-7; TRBD1 matches at 7 bases. This TCR was sampled from a human donor in a cohort sampled during active COVID-19. The source material was peripheral blood. The CDR3 region has the DNA TGTGCCAGTAGCCTCCGCCATGGGACAGCCTACGAGCAGTACTTC. This sequence encodes CASSLRHGTAYEQYF.